This T cell receptor (beta chain) was observed in a study of cytotoxic CD8 clonotypes in ibrutinib-treated CLL. Profiled with immunoSEQ multiplex PCR; TCRdb holds only in-frame clones, not every one. Of some 85,000 clones listed, 70% to 80% were seen once; the top ten hold 20% to 25%. This CDR3 has 13 amino acids. With V trimmed by 6 bases and J by 4 bases, 1 base remained unmatched. The V gene's germline CDR1 is SQVTM and CDR2 ANQGSEA. This specimen was PBMCs, taken after 24 months of ibrutinib treatment. The receptor was isolated from a human donor with chronic lymphocytic leukemia. The J gene is TRBJ2-1, the V gene TRBV29-1; 12 nucleotides agree with TRBD2. The CDR3 spells CSVGLAGYNEQFF. The CDR3 DNA sequence: TGCAGCGTCGGACTAGCGGGATACAATGAGCAGTTCTTC.